Below, 25 T cell receptor beta chains from the same sample are listed, as sequenced in a study of blood T cell repertoires in COVID-19 (dated by TCRdb to the early 2020s). The method behind the library was the immunoSEQ multiplex PCR assay. In TCRdb, the immuneACCESS table is reduced to in-frame sequences with V and J assigned. These tables do not hold every clone; where another copy was compared, an unresolved V gene accounts for under half, and the others remain unexplained. For this sample there are roughly 250,000 clones; roughly four fifths appear just once. The ten largest make up about 4.4% of the sample. The source material was peripheral blood. These receptor sequences come from a woman aged 70-85 years with acute or convalescent COVID-19.

This clone has only one observation. This chain links TRBV28 with TRBJ1-2; 10 positions match TRBD1. The V gene end was trimmed by 4 bases and the J gene end by 0 bases; junction bases not matched to a gene: 2. CDR1 is MDHEN and CDR2 is SYDVKM in the germline V gene. The CDR3 length is 15 residues. The CDR3: CASSSGQGANYGYTF. In DNA, the CDR3 is TGTGCCAGCAGTTCAGGACAGGGGGCTAACTATGGCTACACCTTC.

The chain links TRBV28 to TRBJ1-4; TRBD1 matches at 7 bases. The CDR3 length is 17 residues. Per the germline V gene, CDR1 is MDHEN and CDR2 is SYDVKM. The junction had 13 bases not matched to a gene; V was cut back by 6 bases and J by 3 bases. The CDR3 protein is CASRELSDRDSNEKLFF. The CDR3 nucleotides are TGTGCCAGCAGAGAACTTAGCGACAGGGACTCTAATGAAAAACTGTTTTTT.

This clone turned up a few times. The chain links TRBV7-9 to TRBJ2-7; D possibly corresponds to TRBD2 (6 bases). The ends were cut back, 5 bases at V and 3 bases at J, with 14 bases in the middle. CDR3 length equals 14 residues. CDR1 and CDR2 (germline): SEHNR, FQNEAQ (reference sequence). The CDR3 nucleotides are TGTGCCAGCAGCGCCGATGGAGGGAACTACGAGCAGTACTTC. This codes for CASSADGGNYEQYF.

The chain carries TRBV12-3 or TRBV12-4 and TRBJ1-3; D remains ambiguous. The CDR3 loop spans 13 amino acids. V was trimmed by 9 bases and J by 0 bases, leaving 9 bases between them. CDR3 nucleotide sequence: TGTGCCAGTGGGCTGCTCTCTGGAAACACCATATATTTT. Translation gives CASGLLSGNTIYF.

The chain uses TRBV5-1 and TRBJ2-3, with 7 bases identical to TRBD1. CDR3 length: 17 residues. CDR1 and CDR2 (germline): SGHRS, YFSETQ. J lost 0 bases, V lost 4 bases, and 11 bases had no gene match. The CDR3 protein is CASSPTWTGSSTDTQYF. DNA of the CDR3: TGCGCCAGCAGCCCAACTTGGACAGGTTCTAGCACAGATACGCAGTATTTT.

The rearrangement uses TRBV7-9 and TRBJ1-1; 11 nucleotides align to TRBD1. The germline V gene has CDR1 SEHNR and CDR2 FQNEAQ (reference sequence). The ends lost 0 bases at V and 6 bases at J; junction bases unmatched: 6. This CDR3 has 16 amino acids. The CDR3 spells CASSLASGTGGAEAFF. CDR3 sequence (DNA): TGTGCCAGCAGCTTAGCCTCCGGGACAGGGGGTGCTGAAGCTTTCTTT.

The chain joins TRBV7-2 to TRBJ1-1; TRBD1 matches 7 bases. The trim removed 5 bases at V and 1 base at J, leaving 4 bases unmatched. This CDR3 is 14 amino acids long. Germline V gene lookup returns CDR1 SGHTA and CDR2 FQGNSA. CDR3 bases: TGTGCCAGCAGCCTAAGACAGGGGAACACTGAAGCTTTCTTT. It translates to CASSLRQGNTEAFF.

The chain employs TRBV4-2 and TRBJ2-7; 7 bases fit TRBD1. The germline gives CDR1 LGHNA, CDR2 YNFKEQ. Trimming removed 0 bases from V and 1 base from J; junction bases left unmatched: 3. CDR3 length: 15 residues. The CDR3 spells CASSQEGTDSYEQYF. DNA for the CDR3: TGTGCCAGCAGCCAAGAAGGGACAGATTCCTACGAGCAGTACTTC.

The CDR3 region is CASSEGAGQPQHF. CDR3 bases: TGTGCCAGTAGCGAGGGGGCAGGTCAGCCCCAGCATTTT. The rearrangement uses TRBV19 and TRBJ1-5, with 7 positions matching TRBD1. With 6 bases clipped from V and 6 bases from J, the junction kept 5 bases outside the gene matches. Germline-derived CDR1 and CDR2 are LNHDA and SQIVND (reference sequence). CDR3 length: 13 residues.

This clone was found once. The J gene is TRBJ2-7, the V gene TRBV5-6; TRBD1 aligns across 8 bases. Germline CDR1 reads SGHDT; CDR2 reads YYEEEE. This CDR3 is built from 16 residues. Losses at the gene ends were 1 base for V and 4 bases for J; bases not matched to a gene: 10. The CDR3 region is CASSLNRDRLVYEQYF. The CDR3 DNA reads as TGTGCCAGCAGCTTGAACCGGGACAGGCTCGTTTACGAGCAGTACTTC.

V and J are TRBV29-1 and TRBJ1-1, with D unresolved. Looked up from germline, CDR1 is SQVTM and CDR2 is ANQGSEA. V was pared by 8 bases and J by 3 bases, with 13 bases between. The CDR3 runs to 12 residues. CDR3 sequence: CSSTDADTEAFF. The CDR3 nucleotides are TGCAGCTCAACAGATGCCGACACTGAAGCTTTCTTT.

The rearrangement links TRBV15 to TRBJ1-1; perhaps TRBD1 as D (6 bases). CDR1 and CDR2 (germline): LNHNV, YYDKDF (reference sequence). V lost 0 bases, J lost 1 base, and 9 bases lay in between. The CDR3 length is 15 residues. As DNA, the CDR3 is TGTGCCACCAGCAGAGATCCAGGGGCGAACACTGAAGCTTTCTTT. This encodes CATSRDPGANTEAFF. Complete variable domain (other parts from reference TRBV15 and TRBJ1-1): DAMVIQNPRYQVTQFGKPVTLSCSQTLNHNVMYWYQQKSSQAPKLLFHYYDKDFNNEADTPDNFQSRRPNTSFCFLDIRSPGLGDTAMYLCATSRDPGANTEAFFGQGTRLTVV.

This clone showed up just a few times. The chain uses TRBV2 and TRBJ1-1; TRBD1 matches at 9 bases. V dropped 9 bases and J dropped 5; count of bases not matched to a gene: 10. This CDR3 contains 14 residues. Germline lookup yields CDR1 SNHLY and CDR2 FYNNEI. The CDR3 nucleotides read TGTGCCAGACAGGGGGCCGGGATTAATACTGAAGCTTTCTTT. It translates to CARQGAGINTEAFF.

For this clone: An end of the junction differs from the germline gene, which may be a read error. This chain links TRBV24-1 with TRBJ1-5; 7 bases are shared with TRBD1. The CDR3 has 15 amino acids. Per the germline V gene, CDR1 is KGHDR and CDR2 is SFDVKD. DNA of the CDR3: TGTGCCACCGGTGATGGAGGGGGCGGAAATCAGCCCCAGCATTTT. Residues: CATGDGGGGNQPQHF.

The chain couples TRBV5-1 to TRBJ2-7; TRBD2 might be the D (6 bases). From germline, CDR1 is SGHRS and CDR2 YFSETQ. This CDR3 is built from 14 residues. V gave up 4 bases and J gave up 6 bases, with 17 bases separating them. The CDR3, as DNA: TGCGCCAGCAGCCCAGGGACCGAGGGAGGCGAGCAGTACTTC. This encodes CASSPGTEGGEQYF.

The chain is built from TRBV29-1 and TRBJ1-4; possible D gene TRBD1, 6 bases. This CDR3 contains 14 residues. Deletions cut 7 bases from V and 7 bases from J, with 19 bases between. Germline V lookup: CDR1 SQVTM, CDR2 ANQGSEA. Here the CDR3 DNA reads TGCAGCGCCTTGACCGGGACAATGGGTGAAAAACTGTTTTTT. This codes for CSALTGTMGEKLFF.

J is TRBJ1-1 and V is TRBV2; no definite D call. This CDR3 is built from 15 residues. Germline V gene lookup returns CDR1 SNHLY and CDR2 FYNNEI. Trimming removed 7 bases at V and 11 bases at J, with 26 bases between. The CDR3 nucleotides read TGTGCCAGCAACCCACAAGGAACCTTAAATGCGGGGGCTTTCTTT. It specifies CASNPQGTLNAGAFF.

The gene calls are TRBV7-2 and TRBJ2-7, with a tentative D call TRBD1 (5 bases). The CDR3 sequence is 12 residues long. With 8 bases removed from V and 3 bases from J, the gap between germline ends came to 11 bases. CDR1 and CDR2 (germline): SGHTA, FQGNSA. The CDR3 DNA reads as TGTGCCAGCCGGAAAGGGGACTACGAGCAGTACTTC. Translated, it gives CASRKGDYEQYF.

The rearrangement links TRBV5-1 to TRBJ1-6; D remains unclear. The V end was cut by 0 bases, the J end by 8 bases, with 15 bases between. The CDR3 runs 16 residues. Germline V CDR1 and CDR2: SGHRS, YFSETQ. This CDR3 is CASSLAGSPADSPLHF. The CDR3 nucleotides read TGCGCCAGCAGCTTGGCCGGGTCCCCGGCGGATTCACCCCTCCACTTT.

The chain recombines TRBV7-2 with TRBJ1-1; D not certain. There are 14 residues in the CDR3. V was cut by 4 bases and J by 7 bases, with 16 bases left in between. The germline V gene has CDR1 SGHTA and CDR2 FQGNSA. CDR3 sequence: CASSYGLALGEAFF. In DNA, the CDR3 is TGTGCCAGCAGCTATGGACTCGCTCTCGGTGAAGCTTTCTTT.

The V and J genes are TRBV6-6 and TRBJ2-7, with D possibly being TRBD2 (6 bases). This CDR3 has 14 amino acids. Looked up from germline, CDR1 is MNHNY and CDR2 is SVGAGI (reference sequence). Trimming stripped 2 bases from V and 4 bases from J, with 12 bases between. CDR3: CASSYGGTSYEQYF. As DNA, the CDR3 is TGTGCCAGCAGTTACGGCGGGACTTCTTACGAGCAGTACTTC.

This clone was seen only once. J is TRBJ1-1 and V is TRBV19; 8 bases map to TRBD1. The CDR3 is 15 residues long. Germline assignment: CDR1 LNHDA and CDR2 SQIVND (reference sequence). V gave up 6 bases and J gave up 1 base; unmatched junction bases: 7. CDR3 sequence: CASSLKTGANTEAFF. For the CDR3, the DNA is TGTGCCAGTAGCTTAAAGACAGGGGCGAACACTGAAGCTTTCTTT.

V gene TRBV7-2 combines with J gene TRBJ2-7; D might be TRBD2 (6 bases). Looked up from germline, CDR1 is SGHTA and CDR2 is FQGNSA. The germline V and J ends were trimmed by 5 bases and 4 bases, with 12 bases remaining between them. CDR3 size: 13 residues. Here the CDR3 reads CASSTRDLYEQYF. Here the CDR3 DNA reads TGTGCCAGCAGCACCCGGGACTTATACGAGCAGTACTTC. Full variable domain (remainder filled in from reference TRBV7-2 and TRBJ2-7): GAGVSQSPSNKVTEKGKDVELRCDPISGHTALYWYRQSLGQGLEFLIYFQGNSAPDKSGLPSDRFSAERTGGSVSTLTIQRTQQEDSAVYLCASSTRDLYEQYFGPGTRLTVT.

V gene TRBV4-3 combines with J gene TRBJ2-1, with TRBD2 as a possible D gene (5 bases). V lost 0 bases, J lost 6 bases, and 15 bases lay in between. This CDR3 region has 16 residues. Germline V gene lookup returns CDR1 LGHNA and CDR2 YSLEER. DNA of the CDR3: TGCGCCAGCAGCCAAGATGTAGCGCTAGTCTCCAATGAGCAGTTCTTC. The encoded protein is CASSQDVALVSNEQFF.

The CDR3, as DNA: TGTGCCAGCAGCCAAGGACAGACAGGGGCGGGCAATCAGCCCCAGCATTTT. Amino acid sequence: CASSQGQTGAGNQPQHF. The genes are TRBV4-2 and TRBJ1-5; 8 bases are shared with TRBD1. The V and J ends lost 1 base and 2 bases, in that order; junction bases with no gene match: 7. Germline-derived CDR1 and CDR2 are LGHNA and YNFKEQ. This CDR3 has 17 residues.